This entry lists 22 T cell receptor beta chains sequenced from one sample in a study of T cell responses to AZD1222 COVID-19 vaccine. Here immunoSEQ multiplex PCR was the method, and the copy in TCRdb shows in-frame clones only, minus some. The table records some 55,000 clones, 89% of them present only once. The source material was peripheral blood, sampled on day 0 of AZD1222 vaccination. The receptors derive from an adult in good health.

The chain recombines TRBV24-1 with TRBJ1-2; tentatively, D is TRBD1 (5 bases). Germline CDR1 and CDR2: KGHDR and SFDVKD. This CDR3 contains 16 residues. The V end was cut by 3 bases, the J end by 3 bases, with 16 bases between. CDR3 loop: CATSDGDSKFHYGYTF. In DNA form, the CDR3 reads TGTGCCACCAGTGATGGAGACAGCAAATTCCACTATGGCTACACCTTC.

The chain is built from TRBV11-2 and TRBJ1-6, with D tentatively TRBD1 (5 bases). Germline CDR1 is SGHAT and CDR2 is FQNNGV. This CDR3 contains 16 residues. Trimming shortened V by 3 bases and J by 5 bases, and 14 bases separated the two germline ends. The CDR3 region is CASSLGSRGDNSPLHF. CDR3 nucleotides: TGTGCCAGCAGCTTGGGTTCCCGAGGGGATAATTCACCCCTCCACTTT.

V and J are TRBV5-1 and TRBJ1-2; TRBD1 might be the D (6 bases). Germline CDR1 and CDR2: SGHRS and YFSETQ. Trimming pared 4 bases from V and 1 base from J, leaving 20 bases between. CDR3 length equals 17 residues. The CDR3 reads CASSLEVGGGNNYGYTF. The CDR3 nucleotides are TGCGCCAGCAGCCTGGAGGTAGGGGGTGGCAATAACTATGGCTACACCTTC.

The genes are TRBV30 and TRBJ2-1; D might be TRBD2 (5 bases). Germline V gene lookup returns CDR1 GTSNPN and CDR2 SVGIG (reference sequence). The CDR3 extends over 14 amino acids. V was cut by 4 bases and J by 4 bases, with 14 bases left in between. CDR3 bases: TGTGCCTGGAACTTCGGGGTCTCTTACAATGAGCAGTTCTTC. The encoded protein is CAWNFGVSYNEQFF.

This chain uses TRBV7-3 with TRBJ2-2; TRBD2 aligns across 9 bases. With V trimmed by 5 bases and J by 3 bases, 1 base remained unmatched. The CDR3 consists of 14 residues. Germline values: CDR1 SGHTA, CDR2 FQGTGA. The CDR3 nucleotides read TGTGCCAGCAGCGGACTAGCGTACACCGGGGAGCTGTTTTTT. It codes for CASSGLAYTGELFF.

The chain links TRBV27 to TRBJ1-1, with unresolved D. The V end lost 5 bases, the J end lost 5 bases, and 18 bases lay between the germline ends. From germline, CDR1 is MNHEY and CDR2 SMNVEV (reference sequence). This CDR3 is 15 amino acids long. The CDR3: CASSPGPITRTEAFF. The CDR3 nucleotides are TGTGCCAGCAGTCCCGGACCGATTACGAGGACTGAAGCTTTCTTT.

The chain carries TRBV6-4 and TRBJ2-2; TRBD2 agrees at 7 bases. Trimming cost V 3 bases and J 4 bases; bases outside gene matches: 5. Per the germline V gene, CDR1 is MRHNA and CDR2 is SNTAGT. The CDR3 sequence is 15 residues long. The CDR3 reads CASSEEGGSTGELFF. CDR3 coding DNA: TGTGCCAGCAGTGAGGAAGGCGGGAGCACCGGGGAGCTGTTTTTT.

Concerning this clone: The germline gene is not matched at one end of the junction; a read error may be the cause. CDR3 nucleotides: TGTACCAGCGGGAGCGGGGCCAACGTCCTGACTTTC. It is translated as CTSGSGANVLTF. The chain carries TRBV6-5 and TRBJ2-6, with 8 nucleotides matching TRBD2. The CDR3 consists of 12 residues. The germline gives CDR1 MNHEY, CDR2 SVGAGI.

V gene TRBV9 combines with J gene TRBJ2-7; D gene ambiguous. This CDR3 comprises 15 residues. Germline assignment: CDR1 SGDLS and CDR2 YYNGEE. Trimming removed 1 base from V and 1 base from J, with 12 bases in between. CDR3 sequence: CASSVRADTSYEQYF. The CDR3 region has the DNA TGTGCCAGCAGCGTACGCGCAGACACGTCCTACGAGCAGTACTTC.

This clone was counted once. This chain connects TRBV7-2 to TRBJ1-2; possible D gene TRBD1, 6 bases. This CDR3 spans 14 amino acids. Germline CDR1 and CDR2: SGHTA and FQGNSA. V was cut by 5 bases and J by 5 bases, with 15 bases left in between. The CDR3 loop is CASSPWGALYGYTF. The CDR3, as DNA: TGTGCCAGCAGCCCCTGGGGGGCTCTTTATGGCTACACCTTC.

This sequence joins TRBV28 and TRBJ2-2; TRBD2 might be the D (6 bases). V shed 6 bases and J shed 5 bases, with 16 bases lying between them. The CDR3 spans 15 residues. CDR1 is MDHEN, CDR2 SYDVKM, per germline. CDR3 in DNA: TGTGCCAGCAGAAAAACAGGTGGGAGGACCGGGGAGCTGTTTTTT. Translation gives CASRKTGGRTGELFF. The whole variable domain, filled in from reference TRBV28 and TRBJ2-2, reads DVKVTQSSRYLVKRTGEKVFLECVQDMDHENMFWYRQDPGLGLRLIYFSYDVKMKEKGDIPEGYSVSREKKERFSLILESASTNQTSMYLCASRKTGGRTGELFFGEGSRLTVL.

V usage is TRBV30 and J usage is TRBJ2-5; D may match TRBD1 or TRBD2 (7 bases each). CDR3 size: 16 residues. The germline V gene has CDR1 GTSNPN and CDR2 SVGIG (reference sequence). V was shortened by 0 bases and J by 1 base, with 15 bases between the two germline ends. The CDR3 DNA sequence: TGTGCCTGGAGTGTACGCGGGGGACAGACCCAAGAGACCCAGTACTTC. Protein product: CAWSVRGGQTQETQYF.

This clone was seen only once. The V call is TRBV28, the J call TRBJ2-1; 7 bases align to TRBD2. The CDR3 covers 18 residues. V gave up 2 bases and J gave up 6 bases; unmatched junction bases: 16. In germline, CDR1 is MDHEN, CDR2 SYDVKM. The CDR3 sequence: CASSLAPWLADASNEQFF. The DNA of the CDR3 is TGTGCCAGCAGTTTAGCCCCCTGGCTAGCGGACGCCTCCAATGAGCAGTTCTTC.

To note about this clone: The junction and the germline gene differ at one end; a read error may be behind it. The rearrangement joins TRBV20-1 to TRBJ1-2, with D unclear. This CDR3 spans 11 amino acids. CDR1 and CDR2 from the germline V gene are DFQATT and SNEGSKA (reference sequence). CDR3 residues: CSAHAWPDLGF. The DNA of the CDR3 is TGCAGTGCCCATGCCTGGCCGGACTTAGGCTTC.

This rearrangement joins TRBV28 to TRBJ1-5; D is uncertain. Germline CDR1 reads MDHEN; CDR2 reads SYDVKM. Trimming removed 3 bases from V and 3 bases from J, with 12 bases in between. This CDR3 is built from 15 residues. DNA for the CDR3: TGTGCCAGCAGTTTGGGAGAACAGAACAATCAGCCCCAGCATTTT. Encoded protein: CASSLGEQNNQPQHF.

CDR3 protein: CASSQDLSTGVSSYEQYF. CDR3 bases: TGTGCCAGCAGCCAAGACCTCTCCACAGGGGTAAGCTCCTACGAGCAGTACTTC. The V and J genes are TRBV4-2 and TRBJ2-7, with 7 nucleotides matching TRBD1. The V gene's germline CDR1 is LGHNA and CDR2 YNFKEQ. V shed 0 bases and J 0 bases; nucleotides not matched to a gene: 11. The CDR3 is 18 amino acids.

The gene calls are TRBV23-1 and TRBJ2-7, with D possibly being TRBD1 (5 bases). TRBV23-1 is assigned to the ORF class and has an uncertain function. CDR3 length equals 15 residues. The V and J ends lost 6 bases and 2 bases respectively, with 17 bases between them. The CDR3 here is CASSRRQCYTYEQYF. CDR3 in DNA: TGCGCCAGCAGCCGCCGACAGTGCTATACCTACGAGCAGTACTTC.

This chain connects TRBV29-1 to TRBJ1-5; TRBD1 is a possible D gene (6 bases). Deletions cut 6 bases from V and 9 bases from J, with 18 bases between. Germline assignment: CDR1 SQVTM and CDR2 ANQGSEA. The CDR3 is 13 amino acids. The CDR3 DNA is TGCAGCGTAGGGGGGACAACCTATGGGCCCCAGCATTTT. This translates into CSVGGTTYGPQHF.

The chain employs TRBV5-1 and TRBJ1-1; D unclear. Germline CDR1 and CDR2: SGHRS and YFSETQ. CDR3 length: 15 amino acids. Trimming shortened V by 4 bases and J by 0 bases, and 13 bases separated the two germline ends. CDR3 DNA sequence: TGCGCCAGCAGCCCAGAGGGCAGAATGAACACTGAAGCTTTCTTT. The encoded protein is CASSPEGRMNTEAFF.

The chain combines TRBV2 with TRBJ1-6; D is ambiguous. The germline V and J ends were trimmed by 5 bases and 7 bases, with 12 bases remaining between them. This CDR3 comprises 14 residues. Germline values: CDR1 SNHLY, CDR2 FYNNEI. The CDR3 reads CASSSMIGNSPLHF. The CDR3, as DNA: TGTGCCAGCAGTTCGATGATAGGCAATTCACCCCTCCACTTT.

The sample holds one count of this clone. The chain combines TRBV28 with TRBJ1-6, with D possibly being TRBD1 (6 bases). With 2 bases removed from V and 5 bases from J, the gap between germline ends came to 16 bases. The CDR3 contains 17 residues. The germline gives CDR1 MDHEN, CDR2 SYDVKM. This CDR3 reads CASSLATGPPNNSPLHF. DNA for the CDR3: TGTGCCAGCAGTTTAGCCACAGGGCCCCCCAATAATTCACCCCTCCACTTT.

The chain uses TRBV5-4 and TRBJ2-1; D is perhaps TRBD2 (6 bases). The CDR3 length is 17 residues. V was trimmed by 3 bases and J by 7 bases, leaving 23 bases between them. The germline gives CDR1 SGHNT, CDR2 YYREEE (reference sequence). The CDR3 sequence is CASSSGSGLPVGNEQFF. The CDR3 bases are TGTGCCAGCAGCTCCGGTTCGGGACTCCCCGTTGGTAATGAGCAGTTCTTC.